These 5 T cell receptor beta chains came from one sample sequenced in a study of blood T cell repertoires in COVID-19 (dated by TCRdb to about 2020). The library relied on the immunoSEQ multiplex PCR assay. The immuneACCESS repertoire file appears here via TCRdb, limited to in-frame rearrangements. These files lack a portion of the clones; in checked studies, under half of the deficit traces to unresolved V genes, and the cause of the others is not known. Here the sample has about 270,000 clones; approximately 86% occur a single time. The top ten clones comprise about an eighth of the sample. The material sequenced was peripheral blood. The receptors originated from a woman in her 70s with COVID-19, enrolled during active disease.

This clone was recorded once. The chain is built from TRBV24-1 and TRBJ2-3; 7 bases agree with TRBD2. With V trimmed by 1 base and J by 4 bases, 10 bases remained unmatched. CDR1 KGHDR and CDR2 SFDVKD come from the germline V gene. The CDR3 runs to 17 residues. CDR3 amino acids: CATSDFRLSGESDTQYF. CDR3 DNA: TGTGCCACCAGTGATTTTCGTTTGAGCGGGGAATCAGATACGCAGTATTTT.

The chain joins TRBV30 to TRBJ1-2; D is unclear. Germline loops: CDR1 GTSNPN, CDR2 SVGIG (reference sequence). The CDR3 is made up of 12 amino acids. V lost 1 base and J 6 bases, leaving 9 bases between the germline ends. In DNA form, the CDR3 reads TGTGCCTGGAGTGCTCGGACTAATGGCTACACCTTC. This translates into CAWSARTNGYTF. The full variable domain, rest sourced from reference TRBV30 and TRBJ1-2, is SQTIHQWPATLVQPVGSPLSLECTVEGTSNPNLYWYRQAAGRGLQLLFYSVGIGQISSEVPQNLSASRPQDRQFILSSKKLLLSDSGFYLCAWSARTNGYTFGSGTRLTVV.

This clone was counted once. V usage is TRBV12-1 and J usage is TRBJ2-7; TRBD2 was called by the table and not checked on the DNA. TRBV12-1 is a documented pseudogene. The CDR3 spans 13 residues. CDR3 DNA: TGTGCCAGCAGCGGGGGGGCCCCCTACGAGCAGTACTTC. This sequence encodes CASSGGAPYEQYF.

This chain uses TRBV12-3 or TRBV12-4 with TRBJ1-3; the match to TRBD1 covers 8 bases. This CDR3 has 13 amino acids. The J segment lost 4 bases and the V segment lost 6 bases, leaving 2 bases of the junction unmatched. The CDR3 spells CASRTGGGNTIYF. CDR3 nucleotides: TGTGCCAGCAGAACAGGGGGAGGAAACACCATATATTTT.

The gene calls are TRBV5-6 and TRBJ1-4, with D maybe TRBD1 (6 bases). This CDR3 region has 15 residues. Germline V CDR1 and CDR2: SGHDT, YYEEEE. V was pared by 0 bases and J by 0 bases, with 6 bases between. CDR3 coding DNA: TGTGCCAGCAGCTTGGCAGGGGCAACTAATGAAAAACTGTTTTTT. Protein sequence: CASSLAGATNEKLFF.